This T cell receptor (beta chain) was profiled in a study of shared clonotypes between healthy human individuals (dated by TCRdb to 2020 to 2022). About the full investigation: The cohort comprised a couple of women and a few men aged 18 to 49 years. The study deeply sequenced blood TCR repertoires of about 5 healthy adults to estimate repertoire size and the extent of clonotype sharing between individuals. To increase sequencing depth and limit assay-specific biases, different laboratories used diverse techniques to prepare libraries and sequence TCR repertoires. Leukapheresis yielded between about 0.94 and 9 billion PBMCs per donor.

Compared with germline, V lacks 1 base and J lacks 7 bases; bases without a gene match: 5. The germline V gene specifies SGHAT as CDR1 and FQNNGV as CDR2. The CDR3 runs 14 residues from the cysteine to the phenylalanine. Of the read, only the CDR3 DNA is kept; its 42 bases are in frame from base 1. Using the deep immunoSEQ assay, multiplex PCR amplified TCR CDR3 regions from genomic DNA. Extracted genomic DNA from each cell subset was spread evenly across all wells of several immunoSEQ 96-well plates, with each plate serving as a replicate. For unsorted PBMC, roughly 270 ng genomic DNA, equal to about 29,000 T cell genomes, was loaded into each replicate PCR. Unsorted PBMC genomic DNA was sequenced across ten immunoSEQ deep assay plates. Purified libraries were quantified with a Qubit 3.0 fluorometer, sized on a Bioanalyzer 2100, and re-quantified with the KAPA Library Quantification kit. Every immunoSEQ 96-well plate was sequenced on a separate single-read 150-cycle Illumina NextSeq 550 flow cell. The paper's processing steps were these. The immunoSEQ output contained only junctional sequences without quality scores, so filtering could not match that applied to full-length reads. Sequences were annotated with PyIR, a Python wrapper for IgBLAST v1.9, using IMGT germline references to assign V/J genes and CDR3. Reads were removed for weak V/J assignments (E-value above 1e-6), missing CDR3, stop codons, out-of-frame junctions, or ambiguous translated residues. V3J clonotypes were defined by identical inferred V gene, J gene, and CDR3 amino acid sequence. To compute the percentage overlap between repertoires, the number of shared unique clonotypes was divided by the size of the smaller repertoire. RTK rarefaction, the Chao1 estimator, and Recon v2.1 estimates of unobserved clonotypes were used to assess repertoire richness. TCRdb carries this immuneACCESS record with in-frame sequences only. Its versions omit some clonotypes, under half of them owing to an unresolved V gene in the studies checked, with the rest unexplained. V, J and clone size reflect that table, while D and trimming were determined from the DNA. Here the sample has 450,000 to 500,000 clones; about 85% occur a single time. The biggest ten clones account for roughly an eighth of the sample.

Overall study results and their limits: Because the study included a small number of donors, the genetic and exposure-history diversity represented was limited. Pairwise subsampling indicated that sequencing depth was expected to affect the degree of clonotype sharing among donors. Sampling was limited to blood, and TCR repertoires in tissue likely differ from TCR repertoires in blood.

On this clone: Its antigen remains undetermined. No base qualities exist here, and no much larger clone lies one base off it.

The donors were healthy, HIV-negative adults who had no recently reported acute infections or vaccinations. All donors were Caucasian adults living in Nashville, Tennessee, USA. For unsorted samples, 75 million to 90 million PBMCs were counted, and genomic DNA was extracted using the QIAamp DNA Blood Mini kit. Blood was obtained by leukapheresis, after which PBMCs were separated by Ficoll-Histopaque density gradient centrifugation and cryopreserved in liquid nitrogen vapor phase. This sequence uses TRBV11-2 and TRBJ2-5, and TRBD1 aligns with 8 junction nucleotides. This sequence was found in a woman aged 40 to 50 in good health. Some clones in this sample may be carry-over from other donors' samples. The specimen was PBMCs. This receptor carries the CDR3 CASSLGQGFGTQYF. The sequence in DNA is TGTGCCAGCAGCTTAGGACAGGGGTTCGGGACCCAGTACTTC.